These 28 T cell receptor beta chains came from one sample sequenced in a study of cytotoxic CD8 clonotypes in ibrutinib-treated CLL. The method was immunoSEQ multiplex PCR; TCRdb's version includes in-frame clones alone and lacks a portion of them. Seen here are approximately 330,000 clones, around four fifths observed once, and the top ten hold over 5.5%. The specimen comprised PBMCs, sampled before ibrutinib treatment. The receptors come from a human donor with chronic lymphocytic leukemia.

V gene TRBV6-6 combines with J gene TRBJ2-3; D ambiguous. CDR1 MNHNY and CDR2 SVGAGI come from the germline V gene (reference sequence). V was cut by 6 bases and J by 0 bases, with 13 bases left in between. CDR3 length: 15 residues. CDR3 sequence (DNA): TGTGCCAGCAGATTAGGTGCCACAAGCACAGATACGCAGTATTTT. Translation gives CASRLGATSTDTQYF.

The rearrangement links TRBV5-1 to TRBJ1-1, with TRBD1 identical over 10 bases. The CDR3 runs 16 residues. The germline gives CDR1 SGHRS, CDR2 YFSETQ. V dropped 4 bases and J dropped 6; count of bases not matched to a gene: 12. This CDR3 is CASSPQILDRGAEAFF. The CDR3 DNA is TGCGCCAGCAGCCCGCAAATACTGGACAGGGGGGCTGAAGCTTTCTTT.

This sequence joins TRBV4-2 and TRBJ2-1; no firm D call. The germline V and J ends were trimmed by 4 bases and 2 bases, with 12 bases remaining between them. In germline, CDR1 is LGHNA, CDR2 YNFKEQ. This CDR3 region has 15 residues. CDR3 loop: CASSPRSSPYNEQFF. The CDR3 bases are TGTGCCAGCAGCCCAAGATCATCCCCCTACAATGAGCAGTTCTTC.

The V and J genes are TRBV18 and TRBJ2-1; D possibly matches TRBD1 or TRBD2 (5 bases each). CDR1 KGHSH and CDR2 LQKENI come from the germline V gene. This CDR3 is built from 14 residues. The V gene lost 3 bases and the J gene lost 8 bases, with 14 bases spanning the gap. CDR3 sequence reads: CASSPGRRVDEQFF. The CDR3 coding sequence is TGTGCCAGCTCACCGGGACGCCGGGTTGATGAGCAGTTCTTC.

V and J are TRBV9 and TRBJ1-1, with unresolved D. This CDR3 comprises 13 residues. V lost 4 bases to trimming and J lost 0 bases, with 7 bases between them. Germline values: CDR1 SGDLS, CDR2 YYNGEE. CDR3 in amino acids: CASSNQVNTEAFF. The CDR3 nucleotides are TGTGCCAGCAGCAACCAGGTGAACACTGAAGCTTTCTTT.

In this sample, this clone turned up once. This chain connects TRBV6-5 to TRBJ1-2, with a possible D match to TRBD1 (6 bases). The V gene's germline CDR1 is MNHEY and CDR2 SVGAGI. V lost 4 bases, J lost 4 bases, and 13 bases lay in between. The CDR3 runs 14 residues. CDR3 nucleotide sequence: TGTGCCAGCAGTTCACAGGGATTCGGCTATGGCTACACCTTC. Protein sequence: CASSSQGFGYGYTF.

This rearrangement joins TRBV10-3 to TRBJ2-3; D unclear. V was shortened by 8 bases and J by 0 bases, with 12 bases between the two germline ends. The germline gives CDR1 ENHRY, CDR2 SYGVKD. There are 14 residues in the CDR3. The CDR3 loop reads CAISGSTSTDTQYF. CDR3 DNA: TGTGCCATCTCCGGGTCTACTAGCACAGATACGCAGTATTTT.

This chain links TRBV19 with TRBJ2-3; the D call may be TRBD1 or TRBD2 (5 bases each). V was shortened by 5 bases and J by 0 bases, with 12 bases between the two germline ends. The CDR3 has 15 residues. Germline-derived CDR1 and CDR2 are LNHDA and SQIVND (reference sequence). In nucleotides, the CDR3 is TGTGCCAGTAGTCCAACAGGACTTAGCACAGATACGCAGTATTTT. Translation: CASSPTGLSTDTQYF. The full variable domain, completed using reference TRBV19 and TRBJ2-3, is DGGITQSPKYLFRKEGQNVTLSCEQNLNHDAMYWYRQDPGQGLRLIYYSQIVNDFQKGDIAEGYSVSREKKESFPLTVTSAQKNPTAFYLCASSPTGLSTDTQYFGPGTRLTVL.

The chain is built from TRBV9 and TRBJ2-7; 13 bases are shared with TRBD2. Germline CDR1 SGDLS, CDR2 YYNGEE. Trimming took 5 bases from V and 4 from J; bases not matched to a gene: 9. The CDR3 totals 16 residues. As DNA, the CDR3 is TGTGCCAGCAGTACCCGGACTAGCGGGAGTCGTTACGAGCAGTACTTC. As protein: CASSTRTSGSRYEQYF. Combining the CDR3 with reference TRBV9 and TRBJ2-7 gives the whole variable domain DSGVTQTPKHLITATGQRVTLRCSPRSGDLSVYWYQQSLDQGLQFLIQYYNGEERAKGNILERFSAQQFPDLHSELNLSSLELGDSALYFCASSTRTSGSRYEQYFGPGTRLTVT.

The sample holds a few counts of this clone. V gene TRBV7-9 combines with J gene TRBJ1-1; TRBD1 is a possible D gene (6 bases). The CDR3 contains 12 residues. Germline loops: CDR1 SEHNR, CDR2 FQNEAQ (reference sequence). Trimming removed 1 base from V and 6 bases from J, with 6 bases in between. This CDR3 is CASSLDRAEAFF. The CDR3 DNA reads TGTGCCAGCAGCTTAGACAGGGCTGAAGCTTTCTTT.

This chain links TRBV18 with TRBJ2-5; 10 bases align to TRBD2. The germline CDR1 and CDR2 sequences are KGHSH and LQKENI. Trimming took 3 bases from V and 5 from J; bases not matched to a gene: 9. This CDR3 is 16 amino acids long. The DNA of the CDR3 is TGTGCCAGCTCACCGCGGACTAGCGGTTGGAGGGAGACCCAGTACTTC. Residues: CASSPRTSGWRETQYF.

The chain joins TRBV27 to TRBJ2-1; maybe TRBD1 (5 bases). This CDR3 contains 15 residues. V lost 5 bases to trimming and J lost 10 bases, with 21 bases between them. From germline, CDR1 is MNHEY and CDR2 SMNVEV (reference sequence). CDR3 protein: CASSPHKARSGEQFF. For the CDR3, the DNA is TGTGCCAGCAGTCCACACAAGGCCAGATCAGGGGAGCAGTTCTTC.

The V call is TRBV7-9, the J call TRBJ2-3, with TRBD2 matching 7 bases. This CDR3 spans 19 amino acids. V dropped 3 bases and J dropped 2; count of bases not matched to a gene: 17. Germline V gene lookup returns CDR1 SEHNR and CDR2 FQNEAQ (reference sequence). The CDR3 spells CASSFPPTWSGTNTDTQYF. As DNA, the CDR3 is TGTGCCAGCAGCTTCCCACCGACCTGGAGCGGGACTAACACAGATACGCAGTATTTT.

The CDR3 loop is CASSLVLGKGEQFF. The DNA of the CDR3 is TGTGCCAGCAGCTTAGTTCTCGGGAAAGGTGAGCAGTTCTTC. The chain links TRBV11-2 to TRBJ2-1, with D maybe TRBD2 (5 bases). This CDR3 contains 14 residues. Trimming cost V 1 base and J 9 bases, with 13 bases left between them. Germline V CDR1 and CDR2: SGHAT, FQNNGV.

V gene TRBV29-1 combines with J gene TRBJ2-5, with D perhaps matching TRBD1 or TRBD2 (6 bases each). The CDR3 has 15 amino acids. V was pared by 6 bases and J by 2 bases, with 19 bases between. CDR1 and CDR2 from the germline V gene are SQVTM and ANQGSEA. CDR3 amino acids: CSVLRGVGRQETQYF. CDR3 bases: TGCAGCGTCCTTAGGGGGGTAGGGAGACAAGAGACCCAGTACTTC.

This chain uses TRBV9 with TRBJ1-2, with D uncertain. From germline, CDR1 is SGDLS and CDR2 YYNGEE. The ends were cut back, 3 bases at V and 4 bases at J, with 16 bases in the middle. This CDR3 comprises 15 residues. The CDR3 spells CASSGPLGRSYGYTF. Written as DNA, the CDR3 is TGTGCCAGCAGCGGGCCATTGGGGAGAAGCTATGGCTACACCTTC.

The V gene is TRBV6-5, the J gene TRBJ2-1; maybe TRBD2 (5 bases). CDR3 length equals 14 residues. The V end lost 10 bases, the J end lost 4 bases, and 17 bases lay between the germline ends. Germline V CDR1 and CDR2: MNHEY, SVGAGI. DNA for the CDR3: TGTGCCACCAATAGGGAACTAGGGTACAATGAGCAGTTCTTC. Amino acid sequence: CATNRELGYNEQFF.

This chain links TRBV4-3 with TRBJ2-7, with D possibly being TRBD2 (6 bases). The V and J ends lost 0 bases and 1 base respectively, with 13 bases between them. Germline V lookup: CDR1 LGHNA, CDR2 YSLEER. This CDR3 has 16 amino acids. Here the CDR3 reads CASSQEEGKRSYEQYF. CDR3 sequence (DNA): TGCGCCAGCAGCCAAGAGGAGGGCAAACGGTCCTACGAGCAGTACTTC.

The rearrangement links TRBV7-2 to TRBJ2-3; D is tentatively TRBD1 or TRBD2 (7 bases each). The CDR3 covers 16 residues. In germline, CDR1 is SGHTA, CDR2 FQGNSA. Trimming cost V 5 bases and J 3 bases, with 18 bases left between them. The CDR3, as DNA: TGTGCCAGCAGCCCCAGGGGGGGGGCGCAAACAGATACGCAGTATTTT. It codes for CASSPRGGAQTDTQYF.

The V gene is TRBV29-1, the J gene TRBJ1-1; no definite D call. The CDR3 length is 13 residues. Looked up from germline, CDR1 is SQVTM and CDR2 is ANQGSEA. V shed 3 bases and J shed 3 bases, with 11 bases lying between them. CDR3 sequence reads: CSVDGALDTEAFF. CDR3 nucleotide sequence: TGCAGCGTTGATGGAGCTCTGGACACTGAAGCTTTCTTT. Variable domain in full (rest from reference TRBV29-1 and TRBJ1-1): SAVISQKPSRDICQRGTSLTIQCQVDSQVTMMFWYRQQPGQSLTLIATANQGSEATYESGFVIDKFPISRPNLTFSTLTVSNMSPEDSSIYLCSVDGALDTEAFFGQGTRLTVV.

There are a few counts of this clone. The sample contains more than one DNA sequence encoding this CDR3. The J gene is TRBJ1-1, the V gene TRBV10-3; 7 bases match TRBD1. This CDR3 contains 15 residues. Germline lookup yields CDR1 ENHRY and CDR2 SYGVKD. The V gene end was trimmed by 3 bases and the J gene end by 1 base; junction bases not matched to a gene: 5. CDR3 amino acids: CAISDPGQPNTEAFF. CDR3 DNA: TGTGCCATCAGTGACCCGGGACAGCCGAACACTGAAGCTTTCTTT.

The rearrangement links TRBV9 to TRBJ1-2; the match to TRBD1 covers 9 bases. CDR1 is SGDLS, CDR2 YYNGEE, per germline. The CDR3 has 13 amino acids. The V segment lost 5 bases and the J segment 6 bases; nucleotides outside the gene matches: 5. The CDR3 protein is CASRQGARDGYTF. DNA for the CDR3: TGTGCCAGCAGACAGGGGGCGCGTGATGGCTACACCTTC.

On this clone: The same CDR3 can be traced to other DNA sequences in this sample. The gene calls are TRBV20-1 and TRBJ1-2, with D unclear. The CDR3 totals 11 residues. V was cut by 3 bases and J by 7 bases, with 9 bases left in between. Germline values: CDR1 DFQATT, CDR2 SNEGSKA (reference sequence). The CDR3: CSASKGSGYTF. Written as DNA, the CDR3 is TGCAGTGCTAGTAAGGGTAGTGGCTACACCTTC.

The chain employs TRBV6-6 and TRBJ2-2; 7 nucleotides line up with TRBD1. The CDR3 is made up of 14 amino acids. The V gene's germline CDR1 is MNHNY and CDR2 SVGAGI (reference sequence). J was trimmed by 7 bases and V by 5 bases; bases with no gene match: 7. CDR3 residues: CASSTTGYGGELFF. DNA of the CDR3: TGTGCCAGCAGTACGACAGGGTATGGCGGGGAGCTGTTTTTT.

J is TRBJ2-7 and V is TRBV28; TRBD1 aligns across 9 bases. The CDR3 consists of 11 residues. Germline-derived CDR1 and CDR2 are MDHEN and SYDVKM. V was clipped by 4 bases and J by 12 bases; unmatched bases: 4. CDR3 nucleotide sequence: TGTGCCAGCAGTTCCGGGACAGGGTTGTACTTC. Residues: CASSSGTGLYF.

The rearrangement joins TRBV6-1 to TRBJ1-5; D gene unclear. Germline V CDR1 and CDR2: MNHNS, SASEGT. V lost 7 bases to trimming and J lost 0 bases, with 7 bases between them. The CDR3 runs 13 residues. Here the CDR3 reads CASTRDSNQPQHF. The CDR3 DNA sequence: TGTGCCAGCACGAGAGATAGCAATCAGCCCCAGCATTTT.

The CDR3, as DNA: TGTGCCAGCAGCTTGGCTAACAGAGGCTACGAGCAGTACTTC. Amino acid sequence: CASSLANRGYEQYF. The chain couples TRBV7-2 to TRBJ2-7; D is unresolved. The germline CDR1 and CDR2 sequences are SGHTA and FQGNSA. Trimming took 3 bases from V and 3 from J, leaving 12 bases between them. CDR3 length: 14 amino acids.

The chain joins TRBV6-1 to TRBJ1-4, with a tentative D call TRBD1 (6 bases). The CDR3 consists of 14 residues. Trimming cost V 5 bases and J 7 bases, with 14 bases left between them. CDR1 is MNHNS and CDR2 is SASEGT in the germline V gene. Here the CDR3 DNA reads TGTGCCAGCAGTACCCGGGACATGCTTGAAAAACTGTTTTTT. This encodes CASSTRDMLEKLFF.